This passage covers 4 T cell receptor beta chains from one sample sequenced in a study of spatial heterogeneity in lung cancer. Via MiXCR, TCRdb re-called the 5' RACE reads, giving one row per CDR3 protein. This sample has 40,000 to 55,000 distinct CDR3 sequences, with roughly an eighth found just once. Time point given: sample taken at primary tumor resection. The material sequenced was PBMCs, taken at surgery. Receptors originate from a male donor with early-stage non-small cell lung cancer.

This clonotype was seen a few times. The chain joins TRBV7-2 to TRBJ1-2, with unresolved D. The V gene's germline CDR1 is SGHTA and CDR2 FQGNSA. Trimming cost V 1 base and J 4 bases, with 7 bases left between them. The CDR3 loop spans 13 amino acids. Here the CDR3 reads CASSLGGVYGYTF. Here the CDR3 DNA reads TGTGCCAGCAGCTTAGGCGGAGTCTATGGCTACACCTTC.

This CDR3 reads CASSLSGGAQIDTQYF. CDR3 sequence (DNA): TGTGCCAGCAGTTTATCGGGGGGGGCGCAAATAGATACGCAGTATTTT. The chain recombines TRBV27 with TRBJ2-3; perhaps TRBD2 as D (7 bases). The germline CDR1 and CDR2 sequences are MNHEY and SMNVEV (reference sequence). The CDR3 extends over 16 amino acids. Trimming cost V 0 bases and J 5 bases, with 15 bases left between them.

On this clonotype: A much larger clone differs by one base, so this may be a read error. V gene TRBV4-2 combines with J gene TRBJ1-1, with TRBD1 matching 7 bases. The CDR3 contains 14 residues. Germline lookup yields CDR1 LGHNA and CDR2 YNFKEQ. The CDR3 loop is CVSSQGRGLAEAFF. As DNA, the CDR3 is TGTGTCAGCAGCCAAGGAAGGGGGCTGGCTGAAGCTTTCTTT.

This clonotype was recorded a few times. V usage is TRBV15 and J usage is TRBJ1-2; tentatively, D is TRBD1 (5 bases). There are 15 residues in the CDR3. Germline V gene data show CDR1 as LNHNV and CDR2 as YYDKDF (reference sequence). Trimming shortened V by 5 bases and J by 6 bases, and 19 bases separated the two germline ends. CDR3 in amino acids: CATSRGESLLDGYTF. As DNA, the CDR3 is TGTGCCACCAGCCGGGGGGAAAGTCTTTTGGATGGCTACACCTTC.